This TCR beta chain derives from a study of blood T cell repertoires in COVID-19. Study at large: Spain, Italy and the United States supplied samples that represented acute and convalescent COVID-19. T cells, B-cell-depleted T cells, or PBMCs provided the cDNA or gDNA that served as material.

This clone was found once. The CDR3 is 18 residues long. The V and J ends lost 0 bases and 4 bases, in that order; junction bases with no gene match: 9. In germline, CDR1 is SGHNT, CDR2 YYREEE (reference sequence). Original handling: Reference gene primer amplification in the assay estimated nucleated cell counts. The data were produced by immunoSEQ multiplex PCR, yet TCRdb's version contains in-frame clones alone and is incomplete. The D gene and trimming were derived from the DNA, and the V and J assignments and clone size from that table. The table has approximately 50,000 clones, about 85% seen once; the top ten hold roughly 10%.

Sequencing input: peripheral blood. The sequence derives from a human donor in a cohort sampled during active COVID-19. The V call is TRBV5-4, the J call TRBJ2-5, with TRBD2 matching over 13 bases. The CDR3 reads CASSLGSTSGRYSETQYF. The CDR3 DNA is TGTGCCAGCAGCTTGGGATCGACTAGCGGGAGGTATTCAGAGACCCAGTACTTC.